This TCR beta chain was sequenced during a study of post-analysis software for immune sequencing data. The library was made from cDNA and included unique molecular identifiers. TCRdb processed the PCR reads anew with MiXCR; each CDR3 protein has one entry. This sample has about 260,000 distinct CDR3 sequences; just over 35% occur once, and the top ten carry 4% to 6%. Notes on the study in general: About five TRBV segments were more frequent in patients than controls; TRBV5-6, TRBV5-1 and TRBV20-1 belonged to this group.

This clonotype was seen many times. Antigen specificity is unknown. The germline V gene encodes CDR1 SGHRS and CDR2 YFSETQ. CDR3 size: 15 residues. V shed 4 bases, J shed 3 bases, and the junction held 9 bases outside the gene matches. The receptor comes from a girl under 18 with multiple sclerosis. Sequenced input: blood. The chain employs TRBV5-1 and TRBJ1-2; 7 bases match TRBD1. The CDR3 DNA sequence: TGCGCCAGCAGCGCACGACAGGGTTTGGACTATGGCTACACCTTC. This sequence encodes CASSARQGLDYGYTF.